A single sample is the source of the 32 T cell receptor beta chains below, sequenced in a study of beta chain features in type 1 diabetes. The study reverse transcribed the entire isolated RNA, so it sequenced expressed TCRB transcripts. Profiling relied on immunoSEQ multiplex PCR, and the TCRdb table lists in-frame clones only, not all of them. The data contain some 900,000 clones, 15% to 20% of them singletons. The sample taken for sequencing was naive CD4+ T cells from blood. All receptors derive from a woman aged 18-29 years in good health.

This clone was detected only a few times. The chain couples TRBV5-4 to TRBJ2-5, with D possibly being TRBD1 (5 bases). The V gene's germline CDR1 is SGHNT and CDR2 YYREEE (reference sequence). Trimming removed 0 bases from V and 2 bases from J, with 11 bases in between. CDR3 length equals 15 residues. This chain's CDR3 is CASSLVVREQETQYF. CDR3 DNA sequence: TGTGCCAGCAGCTTGGTCGTCAGGGAACAAGAGACCCAGTACTTC.

A few counts support this clone. The junction departs from germline at one end; a sequencing error may be responsible. The chain combines TRBV7-7 with TRBJ2-5; no firm D call. This CDR3 region has 15 residues. The V gene's germline CDR1 is SSHAT and CDR2 FNYEAQ (reference sequence). CDR3 DNA sequence: TGTGCTAGCAGCTTAGGAGCATCCTTTGCAGAGACCCAGTACTTC. It codes for CASSLGASFAETQYF.

The chain recombines TRBV28 with TRBJ2-3; D tentatively fits TRBD1 or TRBD2 (5 bases each). Between the trimmed V and J ends, which lost 6 bases and 3 bases, there was a span of 16 bases. Germline V gene lookup returns CDR1 MDHEN and CDR2 SYDVKM. The CDR3 consists of 15 residues. The CDR3 region has the DNA TGTGCCAGCAGAACCGAAAGGTGGGGGACAGATACGCAGTATTTT. Translation gives CASRTERWGTDTQYF. Variable domain in full (rest from reference TRBV28 and TRBJ2-3): DVKVTQSSRYLVKRTGEKVFLECVQDMDHENMFWYRQDPGLGLRLIYFSYDVKMKEKGDIPEGYSVSREKKERFSLILESASTNQTSMYLCASRTERWGTDTQYFGPGTRLTVL.

The V and J genes are TRBV19 and TRBJ2-7; D call uncertain. The CDR3 is 14 amino acids. CDR1 and CDR2 (germline): LNHDA, SQIVND (reference sequence). Trimming stripped 5 bases from V and 5 bases from J, with 16 bases between. The CDR3 DNA is TGTGCCAGTAGTCCGCGGACCTACCAGGACGAGCAGTACTTC. Protein sequence: CASSPRTYQDEQYF.

The V and J genes are TRBV5-4 and TRBJ2-1, with 8 bases fitting TRBD2. The trim removed 0 bases at V and 4 bases at J, leaving 3 bases unmatched. The CDR3 has 15 residues. Germline V CDR1 and CDR2: SGHNT, YYREEE (reference sequence). The CDR3 bases are TGTGCCAGCAGCTTGGGGCGGGGGGAGTACAATGAGCAGTTCTTC. It encodes CASSLGRGEYNEQFF.

This clone has just a few counts. The rearrangement uses TRBV27 and TRBJ2-1; possible D gene TRBD1, 7 bases. The CDR3 length is 13 residues. Between the trimmed V and J ends, which lost 2 bases and 15 bases, there was a span of 17 bases. Germline values: CDR1 MNHEY, CDR2 SMNVEV (reference sequence). The CDR3 protein is CASSLVAGQKSFF. CDR3 DNA sequence: TGTGCCAGCAGTTTAGTGGCGGGACAGAAGTCGTTCTTC.

V is TRBV5-1 and J is TRBJ2-5, with D possibly TRBD2 on 5 matching bases. Germline V gives CDR1 SGHRS, CDR2 YFSETQ. The V end lost 2 bases, the J end lost 5 bases, and 13 bases lay between the germline ends. This CDR3 has 14 residues. CDR3 DNA: TGCGCCAGCAGCTTTTTCGGAGGATGGGAGACCCAGTACTTC. Translating it yields CASSFFGGWETQYF.

In this sample, this clone turned up a few times. This chain connects TRBV19 to TRBJ2-3, with D unresolved. CDR3 length: 13 residues. V lost 1 base and J 3 bases, leaving 5 bases between the germline ends. Germline lookup yields CDR1 LNHDA and CDR2 SQIVND (reference sequence). DNA of the CDR3: TGTGCCAGTAGTATAGGCCTGACAGATACGCAGTATTTT. Translating gives CASSIGLTDTQYF.

As DNA, the CDR3 is TGTGCCAGCAGCTTGGGCCCGGACCGGGCCCAGTACTTC. This gives the protein CASSLGPDRAQYF. V and J are TRBV5-4 and TRBJ2-5; D gene unclear. Germline loops: CDR1 SGHNT, CDR2 YYREEE (reference sequence). CDR3 length: 13 amino acids. V lost 0 bases, J lost 9 bases, and 12 bases lay in between.

J is TRBJ2-1 and V is TRBV6-5, with 13 positions matching TRBD2. The ends lost 6 bases at V and 5 bases at J; junction bases unmatched: 4. CDR1 is MNHEY, CDR2 SVGAGI, per germline. This CDR3 has 15 amino acids. CDR3: CASSRGLAGNNEQFF. DNA of the CDR3: TGTGCCAGCAGCCGGGGACTAGCGGGAAACAATGAGCAGTTCTTC.

This clone has a handful of counts. The CDR3 reads CASSLNRYSYEQYF. CDR3 nucleotide sequence: TGTGCCAGCAGCCTGAACAGGTACTCCTACGAGCAGTACTTC. J is TRBJ2-7 and V is TRBV7-2, with D tentatively TRBD1 (5 bases). Trimming removed 5 bases at V and 0 bases at J, with 11 bases between. The CDR3 length is 14 residues. Germline V CDR1 and CDR2: SGHTA, FQGNSA.

CDR3 bases: TGTGCCAGCAGCAACCCTGTACGGGAGACCCAGTACTTC. Translating gives CASSNPVRETQYF. The J gene is TRBJ2-5, the V gene TRBV28; D gene uncertain. The V gene lost 6 bases and the J gene lost 5 bases, with 13 bases spanning the gap. CDR1 and CDR2 from the germline V gene are MDHEN and SYDVKM. This CDR3 contains 13 residues.

This clone occurred a few times. V gene TRBV27 combines with J gene TRBJ2-7; 7 nucleotides line up with TRBD1. Germline CDR1 is MNHEY and CDR2 is SMNVEV (reference sequence). CDR3 length equals 18 residues. Trimming at V came to 5 bases and at J to 1 base, leaving 17 bases not matched to a gene. The CDR3 DNA sequence: TGTGCCAGCAGTCTGAGGGGACAGAGGCTACCTAAATCCTACGAGCAGTACTTC. Translation: CASSLRGQRLPKSYEQYF.

This clone was counted a few times. The J gene is TRBJ2-3, the V gene TRBV28; D remains ambiguous. Trimming removed 6 bases at V and 1 base at J, with 17 bases between. CDR1 is MDHEN, CDR2 SYDVKM, per germline. The CDR3 length is 16 residues. The CDR3: CASSPPGPEGTDTQYF. CDR3 coding DNA: TGTGCCAGCAGCCCACCGGGCCCAGAGGGCACAGATACGCAGTATTTT. The full variable domain, with the rest looked up from reference TRBV28 and TRBJ2-3, is DVKVTQSSRYLVKRTGEKVFLECVQDMDHENMFWYRQDPGLGLRLIYFSYDVKMKEKGDIPEGYSVSREKKERFSLILESASTNQTSMYLCASSPPGPEGTDTQYFGPGTRLTVL.

The CDR3 here is CASSLVRLAGRYNEQFF. The CDR3 region has the DNA TGTGCCAGCAGCTTAGTAAGGCTAGCGGGACGGTACAATGAGCAGTTCTTC. J is TRBJ2-1 and V is TRBV7-9; 9 nucleotides agree with TRBD2. Looked up from germline, CDR1 is SEHNR and CDR2 is FQNEAQ (reference sequence). V lost 1 base to trimming and J lost 4 bases; unmatched junction nucleotides: 8. The length of the CDR3 is 17 residues.

V is TRBV9 and J is TRBJ2-5; D may be TRBD2 (6 bases). Trimming shortened V by 0 bases and J by 5 bases, and 17 bases separated the two germline ends. Germline CDR1 reads SGDLS; CDR2 reads YYNGEE. The CDR3 consists of 16 residues. Here the CDR3 reads CASSVELAQRRETQYF. The CDR3 DNA reads TGTGCCAGCAGCGTAGAACTAGCACAAAGGCGGGAGACCCAGTACTTC.

This rearrangement joins TRBV6-6 to TRBJ2-7; TRBD1 agrees at 10 bases. The J segment lost 2 bases and the V segment lost 5 bases, leaving 6 bases of the junction unmatched. The CDR3 runs to 15 residues. CDR1 MNHNY and CDR2 SVGAGI come from the germline V gene (reference sequence). In DNA form, the CDR3 reads TGTGCCAGCAGTCACACCGGGACAGGGGCCTACGAGCAGTACTTC. Its protein is CASSHTGTGAYEQYF.

This clone occurred a few times. The gene calls are TRBV7-3 and TRBJ2-7, with unresolved D. The CDR3 runs to 15 residues. Trimming stripped 5 bases from V and 0 bases from J, with 14 bases between. The germline V gene encodes CDR1 SGHTA and CDR2 FQGTGA. CDR3 amino acids: CASSPGTLSSYEQYF. CDR3 coding DNA: TGTGCCAGCAGCCCAGGTACCCTAAGCTCCTACGAGCAGTACTTC.

CDR3 protein: CASSFVSSFREYGYEQYF. In DNA, the CDR3 is TGTGCCAGCAGCTTCGTTTCGTCTTTCCGGGAGTATGGCTACGAGCAGTACTTC. The J gene is TRBJ2-7, the V gene TRBV5-6; D possibly corresponds to TRBD2 (6 bases). Deletions cut 2 bases from V and 3 bases from J, with 24 bases between. The CDR3 length is 18 residues. Per the germline V gene, CDR1 is SGHDT and CDR2 is YYEEEE.

This clone has a handful of counts. CDR3 nucleotide sequence: TGTGCCAGCTCACCAGAGGGGACTGGGTATGGCTACACCTTC. Translated, it gives CASSPEGTGYGYTF. This sequence joins TRBV18 and TRBJ1-2, with a possible D match to TRBD1 (5 bases). Germline CDR1 KGHSH, CDR2 LQKENI. V gave up 2 bases and J gave up 5 bases, with 12 bases separating them. The CDR3 is made up of 14 amino acids.

This rearrangement joins TRBV15 to TRBJ2-1; tentatively, D is TRBD2 (5 bases). Germline V gene lookup returns CDR1 LNHNV and CDR2 YYDKDF (reference sequence). The CDR3 is 16 amino acids. V was clipped by 8 bases and J by 13 bases, with 30 bases between them. The CDR3 protein is CATETGRIRPGGFQFF. DNA for the CDR3: TGTGCCACCGAAACGGGCCGAATACGTCCGGGCGGGTTCCAGTTCTTC. Full variable domain (outside the CDR3, taken from reference TRBV15 and TRBJ2-1): DAMVIQNPRYQVTQFGKPVTLSCSQTLNHNVMYWYQQKSSQAPKLLFHYYDKDFNNEADTPDNFQSRRPNTSFCFLDIRSPGLGDTAMYLCATETGRIRPGGFQFFGPGTRLTVL.

The chain couples TRBV28 to TRBJ2-1; D is unresolved. CDR1 and CDR2 from the germline V gene are MDHEN and SYDVKM. The CDR3 has 15 amino acids. Trimming removed 3 bases from V and 5 bases from J, with 14 bases in between. CDR3 region: CASSLVGRPHNEQFF. The CDR3, as DNA: TGTGCCAGCAGTTTGGTAGGCCGGCCACACAATGAGCAGTTCTTC. Filled out from reference TRBV28 and TRBJ2-1, the complete variable domain reads DVKVTQSSRYLVKRTGEKVFLECVQDMDHENMFWYRQDPGLGLRLIYFSYDVKMKEKGDIPEGYSVSREKKERFSLILESASTNQTSMYLCASSLVGRPHNEQFFGPGTRLTVL.

The chain is built from TRBV28 and TRBJ2-1; no definite D call. V lost 5 bases and J 6 bases, leaving 11 bases between the germline ends. The length of the CDR3 is 13 residues. Germline V gene lookup returns CDR1 MDHEN and CDR2 SYDVKM. CDR3 nucleotides: TGTGCCAGCAGTGCCGTTAGCTCCAATGAGCAGTTCTTC. Amino acid sequence: CASSAVSSNEQFF.

The rearrangement uses TRBV7-2 and TRBJ2-4; the match to TRBD2 covers 14 bases. The length of the CDR3 is 20 residues. Germline V gives CDR1 SGHTA, CDR2 FQGNSA. V lost 0 bases and J lost 4; bases outside the gene matches: 11. The CDR3 DNA reads as TGTGCCAGCAGCTTAGCTTCCGGGACTAGCGGGAGCCCCAGTAAAAACATTCAGTACTTC. Amino acids: CASSLASGTSGSPSKNIQYF.

The gene calls are TRBV5-7 and TRBJ2-3; no reliable D call. TRBV5-7 falls under the ORF class, with uncertain function. The CDR3 is 17 amino acids. Between the trimmed V and J ends, which lost 4 bases and 0 bases, there was a span of 18 bases. CDR3 amino acids: CASSPTTEFTSTDTQYF. In nucleotides, the CDR3 is TGTGCCAGCAGCCCGACCACGGAATTCACTAGCACAGATACGCAGTATTTT.

The rearrangement uses TRBV18 and TRBJ1-1; no clear D gene. V lost 3 bases to trimming and J lost 7 bases, with 9 bases between them. Germline CDR1 is KGHSH and CDR2 is LQKENI. The CDR3 is 12 amino acids. The DNA for the CDR3 is TGTGCCAGCTCACCCTCCCCCGGTGAAGCTTTCTTT. It codes for CASSPSPGEAFF.

This chain joins TRBV7-9 and TRBJ2-7; D perhaps matches TRBD2 (5 bases). Germline values: CDR1 SEHNR, CDR2 FQNEAQ (reference sequence). The CDR3 is 12 amino acids. V lost 5 bases and J lost 6, with 11 bases in between. The CDR3 reads CASSPTGFEQYF. In DNA, the CDR3 is TGTGCCAGCAGCCCAACGGGGTTCGAGCAGTACTTC.

The chain carries TRBV5-4 and TRBJ2-1, with 7 bases matching TRBD2. Losses at the gene ends were 9 bases for V and 5 bases for J; bases not matched to a gene: 8. The CDR3 is 13 amino acids. Germline assignment: CDR1 SGHNT and CDR2 YYREEE (reference sequence). The CDR3 loop reads CATRRGGDNEQFF. The CDR3 DNA reads TGTGCCACCCGGAGGGGAGGGGACAATGAGCAGTTCTTC.

The sample holds a few counts of this clone. V gene TRBV11-2 combines with J gene TRBJ2-1, with a tentative D call TRBD1 (5 bases). Germline V lookup: CDR1 SGHAT, CDR2 FQNNGV. The CDR3 totals 12 residues. Trimming shortened V by 5 bases and J by 12 bases, and 14 bases separated the two germline ends. In DNA form, the CDR3 reads TGTGCCAGCAGCGAACAGGCCTCTGGGCAGTTCTTC. The encoded protein is CASSEQASGQFF.

This clone was counted only a few times. The chain uses TRBV9 and TRBJ2-1, with 12 bases fitting TRBD2. Germline V gene lookup returns CDR1 SGDLS and CDR2 YYNGEE. The CDR3 contains 14 residues. J gave up 9 bases and V 3 bases, and 4 bases lay outside the gene matches. The CDR3 region is CASSAGLAGSEQFF. CDR3 bases: TGTGCCAGCAGCGCAGGACTAGCGGGATCTGAGCAGTTCTTC.

This chain joins TRBV28 and TRBJ2-5; TRBD2 matches 11 bases. V shed 8 bases and J 5 bases; nucleotides not matched to a gene: 10. The length of the CDR3 is 15 residues. Germline-derived CDR1 and CDR2 are MDHEN and SYDVKM. This CDR3 is CASRHPSGRTETQYF. CDR3 in DNA: TGTGCCAGCCGGCACCCTAGCGGGAGGACGGAGACCCAGTACTTC.

This clone was seen only a few times. As DNA, the CDR3 is TGTGCCAGCAGTTACGGAGCGGGAGAGACCCAGTACTTC. It specifies CASSYGAGETQYF. The chain employs TRBV6-5 and TRBJ2-5, with a possible D match to TRBD2 (6 bases). Germline-derived CDR1 and CDR2 are MNHEY and SVGAGI. The CDR3 is made up of 13 amino acids. V was clipped by 2 bases and J by 4 bases, with 8 bases between them.